These T cell receptor beta chains were read from a single sample in a study of shared clonotypes between healthy human individuals. TCRdb's copy holds only in-frame clones and misses some; the assay was immunoSEQ multiplex PCR. In the table there are over 850,000 clones, 75% to 80% of which are singletons. Sequencing was performed on memory CD4+ T cells from PBMCs. The receptor set was obtained from a man between 18 and 35 years old in good health. Some clones in this sample may be carry-over from other donors' samples. Both conserved end residues are part of each CDR3. A D gene is named only where the DNA matches it firmly. Not all rows give a size; the values are once, few, many and, for expanded clones, a class.

clone size	J gene	V gene	D gene	CDR3 protein	CDR3 DNA
once	TRBJ1-1	TRBV9	.	CASSARAEAEAFF	TGTGCCAGCAGCGCAAGGGCGGAGGCTGAAGCTTTCTTT
.	TRBJ2-7	TRBV7-3	TRBD2	CASSPSGAYEQYF	TGTGCCAGCAGCCCGAGCGGGGCCTACGAGCAGTACTTC
few	TRBJ2-5	TRBV11-1	TRBD1	CASSGQGAQETQYF	TGTGCCAGCAGCGGTCAGGGGGCGCAGGAGACCCAGTACTTC
.	TRBJ2-1	TRBV4-1	.	CASSQERGKGNEQFF	TGCGCCAGCAGCCAAGAAAGGGGAAAAGGGAATGAGCAGTTCTTC
.	TRBJ1-5	TRBV28	.	CASVHPTGHQPQHF	TGTGCCAGCGTTCACCCGACAGGTCATCAGCCCCAGCATTTT
few	TRBJ1-5	TRBV18	TRBD1	CASSPGGTGGFQPQHF	TGTGCCAGCTCACCGGGCGGGACAGGGGGCTTTCAGCCCCAGCATTTT
.	TRBJ1-2	TRBV6-5	TRBD1	CASSPGTGRNYGYTF	TGTGCCAGCAGCCCCGGGACAGGGCGGAACTATGGCTACACCTTC
.	TRBJ1-5	TRBV5-1	.	CASSLGPNQPQHF	TGCGCCAGCAGCTTAGGGCCCAATCAGCCCCAGCATTTT
.	TRBJ1-2	TRBV6-1	.	CASSERGGYGYTF	TGTGCCAGCAGTGAACGTGGGGGCTACGGCTACACCTTC
.	TRBJ2-5	TRBV6-5	TRBD2	CASRLGTIQETQYF	TGTGCCAGCAGGCTTGGGACTATACAAGAGACCCAGTACTTC
.	TRBJ2-1	TRBV11-3	TRBD1	CASSVQGAVYNEQFF	TGTGCCAGCAGCGTACAGGGGGCCGTCTACAATGAGCAGTTCTTC
few	TRBJ2-1	TRBV7-9	TRBD2	CASSLLAVEQFF	TGTGCCAGCAGCTTACTAGCGGTGGAGCAGTTCTTC
once	TRBJ1-1	TRBV5-6	TRBD1	CASSRTGANTEAFF	TGTGCCAGCAGCCGGACAGGAGCGAACACTGAAGCTTTCTTT
.	TRBJ2-2	TRBV15	TRBD2	CATEGTSWAGELFF	TGTGCCACCGAGGGGACTAGCTGGGCCGGGGAGCTGTTTTTT
.	TRBJ2-7	TRBV6-1	.	CASKEGPYEQYF	TGTGCCAGCAAGGAGGGGCCCTACGAGCAGTACTTC
.	TRBJ2-1	TRBV29-1	TRBD2	CSGMTSGRANEQFF	TGCAGCGGCATGACTAGCGGGAGGGCGAATGAGCAGTTCTTC
.	TRBJ2-1	TRBV27	.	CASSLEPPNEQFF	TGTGCCAGCAGTTTGGAACCACCCAATGAGCAGTTCTTC
few	TRBJ1-1	TRBV6-1	.	CASSEALRVEAFF	TGTGCCAGCAGTGAAGCGCTTCGGGTAGAAGCTTTCTTT
.	TRBJ2-5	TRBV4-2	.	CASSLSYQETQYF	TGTGCCAGCAGCCTCTCCTATCAAGAGACCCAGTACTTC
.	TRBJ2-1	TRBV9	TRBD1	CASSVVTGLNEQFF	TGTGCCAGCAGCGTAGTGACAGGGCTCAATGAGCAGTTCTTC
once	TRBJ2-3	TRBV5-4	TRBD2	CASSSHQRGRTDTQYF	TGTGCCAGCAGCTCACATCAGCGGGGCCGCACAGATACGCAGTATTTT
few	TRBJ1-5	TRBV29-1	.	CSAKIGTGSNQPQHF	TGCAGCGCGAAGATAGGGACGGGTAGCAATCAGCCCCAGCATTTT
.	TRBJ1-4	TRBV5-1	.	CASSLIEGGGEKLFF	TGCGCCAGCAGCTTAATTGAGGGCGGAGGGGAAAAACTGTTTTTT
.	TRBJ1-5	TRBV10-3	TRBD1	CAISADRGGNQPQHF	TGTGCCATCAGTGCCGACAGGGGGGGCAATCAGCCCCAGCATTTT
.	TRBJ2-5	TRBV5-4	.	CASSLAVTEETQYF	TGTGCCAGCAGCTTGGCTGTCACCGAAGAGACCCAGTACTTC
.	TRBJ2-3	TRBV7-2	TRBD1	CASSKDRIASTDTQYF	TGTGCCAGCAGCAAGGACAGGATAGCTAGCACAGATACGCAGTATTTT
.	TRBJ2-1	TRBV7-2	.	CASSLGFRGVNEQFF	TGTGCCAGCAGCTTGGGGTTCCGAGGTGTCAATGAGCAGTTCTTC
few	TRBJ2-2	TRBV7-2	.	CASSLGRGVELFF	TGTGCCAGCAGCTTAGGTCGGGGAGTGGAGCTGTTTTTT
.	TRBJ1-4	TRBV19	.	CASRQGKLFF	TGTGCCAGTAGGCAGGGAAAACTGTTTTTT
.	TRBJ1-5	TRBV4-1	.	CASSQQGLGNQPQHF	TGCGCCAGCAGCCAACAGGGGCTGGGCAATCAGCCCCAGCATTTT
.	TRBJ1-5	TRBV6-1	TRBD1	CASSATPGQGNQPQHF	TGTGCCAGCAGTGCGACCCCGGGACAGGGGAATCAGCCCCAGCATTTT
.	TRBJ2-7	TRBV27	TRBD1	CASSSDRALVQQYF	TGTGCCAGCAGTTCTGACAGGGCCCTTGTCCAGCAGTACTTC